This entry is about one TCR beta chain. The library targeted TCRbeta and was prepared with unique molecular identifiers. TCRdb independently ran MiXCR on the PCR reads; one entry per CDR3 protein. The sample comprises about 1,000,000 distinct CDR3 sequences, 25% to 30% of which are singletons, and under 30% rests with the top ten. This specimen comes from a study of T-cell reconstitution after alpha-beta-depleted transplantation in children. The source of this sequence is a boy in the first two years of life who had a stem cell transplant for SCID, so the T cells may come from the graft donor. The sequences come from PBMCs, mostly from graft donor cells, collected 360 days after TCRalphabeta/CD19-depleted stem cell transplant.

The CDR3 DNA sequence: TGCAGTGCTCCCCGACAGAGAAGCACAGATACGCAGTATTTT. The encoded protein is CSAPRQRSTDTQYF. V gene TRBV20-1 combines with J gene TRBJ2-3; perhaps TRBD1 as D (5 bases). Germline CDR1 reads DFQATT; CDR2 reads SNEGSKA (reference sequence). The CDR3 runs 14 residues. Trimming took 5 bases from V and 0 from J, leaving 12 bases between them.